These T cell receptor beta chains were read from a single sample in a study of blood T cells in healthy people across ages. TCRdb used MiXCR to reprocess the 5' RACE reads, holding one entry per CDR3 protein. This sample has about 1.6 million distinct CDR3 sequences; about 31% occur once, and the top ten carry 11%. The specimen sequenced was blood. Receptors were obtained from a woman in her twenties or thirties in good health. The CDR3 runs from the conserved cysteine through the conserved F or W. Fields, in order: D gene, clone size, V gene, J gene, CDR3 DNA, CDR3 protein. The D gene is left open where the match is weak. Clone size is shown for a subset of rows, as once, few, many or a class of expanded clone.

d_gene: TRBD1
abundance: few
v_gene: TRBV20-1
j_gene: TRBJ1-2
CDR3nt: TGCAGTGCTAGAGCCGACAGGGCAATAGGGGGTAATGGCTACACCTTC
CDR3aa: CSARADRAIGGNGYTF

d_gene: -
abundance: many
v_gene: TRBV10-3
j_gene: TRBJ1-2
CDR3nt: TGTGCCATCAGGGAAGCTAACTATGGCTACACCTTC
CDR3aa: CAIREANYGYTF

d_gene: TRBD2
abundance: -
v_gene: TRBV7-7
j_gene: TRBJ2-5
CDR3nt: TGTGCCAGCAGCTTAAACCCTAGCGGCCAAGAGACCCAGTACTTC
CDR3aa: CASSLNPSGQETQYF

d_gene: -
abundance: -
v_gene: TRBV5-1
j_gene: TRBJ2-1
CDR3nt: TGCGCCAGCAGCTTGGAAGGTGCGGATGAGCAGTTCTTC
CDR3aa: CASSLEGADEQFF

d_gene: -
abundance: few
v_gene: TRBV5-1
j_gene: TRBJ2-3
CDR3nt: TGCGCCAGCAGCAGCAGGGATGTCGGCACAGATACGCAGTATTTT
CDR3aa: CASSSRDVGTDTQYF

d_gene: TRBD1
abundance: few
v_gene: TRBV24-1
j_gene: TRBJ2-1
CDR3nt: TGTGCCACCGGGACAGGCTACAATGAGCAGTTCTTC
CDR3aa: CATGTGYNEQFF

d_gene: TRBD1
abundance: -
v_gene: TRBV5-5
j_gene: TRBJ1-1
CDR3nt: TGTGCCAGCAGCCCCGGGACAGATCCGAACACTGAAGCTTTCTTT
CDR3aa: CASSPGTDPNTEAFF

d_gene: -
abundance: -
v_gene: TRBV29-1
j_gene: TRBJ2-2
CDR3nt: TGCAGCGCACATCAACGCGGGGAGCTGTTTTTT
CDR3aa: CSAHQRGELFF

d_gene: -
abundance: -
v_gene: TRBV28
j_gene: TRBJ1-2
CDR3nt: TGTGCCAGCAGTGGTTCAGGCCCCTATGGCTACACCTTC
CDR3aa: CASSGSGPYGYTF

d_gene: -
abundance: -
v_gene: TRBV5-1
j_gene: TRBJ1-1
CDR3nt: TGCGCCAGCAGCTTGAGAGGGGGGAGTCGAGACGCTGAAGCTTTCTTT
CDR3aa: CASSLRGGSRDAEAFF

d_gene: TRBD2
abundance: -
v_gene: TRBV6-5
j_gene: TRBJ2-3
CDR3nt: TGTGCCAGCAGGACTAGCGGGAGAACGGCAGATACGCAGTATTTT
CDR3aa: CASRTSGRTADTQYF

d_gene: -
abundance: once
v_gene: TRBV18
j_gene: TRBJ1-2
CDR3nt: TGTGCCAGCTCACCTCAGGAGGAGACCTATGGCTACACCTTC
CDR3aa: CASSPQEETYGYTF

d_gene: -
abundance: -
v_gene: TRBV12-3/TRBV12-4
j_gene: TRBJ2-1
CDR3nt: TGTGCCAGCAGTTTATCTACAGTGATGGTAGATGAGCAGTTCTTC
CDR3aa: CASSLSTVMVDEQFF

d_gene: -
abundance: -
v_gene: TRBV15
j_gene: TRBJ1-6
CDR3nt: TGTGCCACCAGCAGAGTGACAGGTCATTCACCCCTCCACTTT
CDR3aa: CATSRVTGHSPLHF

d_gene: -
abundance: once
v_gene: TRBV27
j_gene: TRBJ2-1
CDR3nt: TGTGCCAGCAGTTTAAGGCCCCCTCGGCATGAGCAGTTCTTC
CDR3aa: CASSLRPPRHEQFF

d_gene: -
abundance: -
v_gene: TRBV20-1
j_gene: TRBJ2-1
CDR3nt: TGCAGTGCTAACGGGGCCAATGAGCAGTTCTTC
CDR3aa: CSANGANEQFF

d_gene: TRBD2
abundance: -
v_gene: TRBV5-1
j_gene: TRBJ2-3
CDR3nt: TGCGCCAGCAGCTTGAGCCTAGCGGGAGGAGGAAGGACAGATACGCAGTATTTT
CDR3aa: CASSLSLAGGGRTDTQYF

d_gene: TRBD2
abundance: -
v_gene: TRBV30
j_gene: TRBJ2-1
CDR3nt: TGTGCCTGGATCTCGGGAGGTGGTAATTTTGAGCAGTTCTTC
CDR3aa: CAWISGGGNFEQFF

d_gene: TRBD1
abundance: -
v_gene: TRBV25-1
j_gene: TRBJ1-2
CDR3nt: TGTGCCAGCAGTGAAGTAGGGACAGGCAACTATGGCTACACCTTC
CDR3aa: CASSEVGTGNYGYTF

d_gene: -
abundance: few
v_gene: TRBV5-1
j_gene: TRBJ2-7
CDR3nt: TGCGCCAGCAGTGAGGGCAACAACTACGAGCAGTACTTC
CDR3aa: CASSEGNNYEQYF

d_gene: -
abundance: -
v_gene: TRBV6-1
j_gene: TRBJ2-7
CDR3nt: TGTGCCAGCATTCACCAGGGGGGTCCCTACGAGCAGTACTTC
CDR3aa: CASIHQGGPYEQYF

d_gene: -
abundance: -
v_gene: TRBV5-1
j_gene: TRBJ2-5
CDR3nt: TGCGCCGGCAGCTTGGTCGGGATCCAAGAGACCCAGTACTTC
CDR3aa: CAGSLVGIQETQYF

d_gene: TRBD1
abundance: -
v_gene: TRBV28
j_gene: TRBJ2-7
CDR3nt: TGTGCCAGCAGAAGGGGACAGAACTACGAGCAGTACTTC
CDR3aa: CASRRGQNYEQYF

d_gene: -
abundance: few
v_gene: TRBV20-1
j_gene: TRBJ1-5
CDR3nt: TGCAGTGCTAGTGGTCCCGATAGCAATCAGCCCCAGCATTTT
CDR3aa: CSASGPDSNQPQHF

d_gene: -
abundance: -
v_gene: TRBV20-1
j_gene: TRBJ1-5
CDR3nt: TGCAGTGCTAGAGGCCCCGGAGACAATCAGCCCCAGCATTTT
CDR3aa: CSARGPGDNQPQHF

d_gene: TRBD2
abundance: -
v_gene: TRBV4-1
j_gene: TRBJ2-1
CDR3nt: TGCGCCAGCAGCCAAGACTTAGGACTAGCGGTCTCCTACAATGAGCAGTTCTTC
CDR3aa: CASSQDLGLAVSYNEQFF

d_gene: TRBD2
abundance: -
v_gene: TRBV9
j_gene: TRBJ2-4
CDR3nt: TGTGCCAGCAGCGTAGATTCTAGCGGATGGGGCAAAAACATTCAGTACTTC
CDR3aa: CASSVDSSGWGKNIQYF

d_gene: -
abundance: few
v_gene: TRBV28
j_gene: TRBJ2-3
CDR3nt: TGTGCCAGCAGTACCCTGTATGGGGGTGTTAGCACAGATACGCAGTATTTT
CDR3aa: CASSTLYGGVSTDTQYF

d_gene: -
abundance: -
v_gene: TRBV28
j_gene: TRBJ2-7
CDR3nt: TGTGCCAGCAGGGCCATGGTGGGTCACTACGAGCAGTACTTC
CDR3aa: CASRAMVGHYEQYF

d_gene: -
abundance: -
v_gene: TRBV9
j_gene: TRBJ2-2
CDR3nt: TGTGCCAGCAGCGTAGGAGGGAGAAGGAACACCGGGGAGCTGTTTTTT
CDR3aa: CASSVGGRRNTGELFF

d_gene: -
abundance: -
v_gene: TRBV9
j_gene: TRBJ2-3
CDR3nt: TGTGCCAGCAGCTCCCGGGACACTCGCACAGATGCGCAGTATTTT
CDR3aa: CASSSRDTRTDAQYF

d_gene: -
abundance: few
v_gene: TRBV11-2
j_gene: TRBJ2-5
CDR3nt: TGTGCCAGCAGGGGTCCCAAGACCCAGTACTTC
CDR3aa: CASRGPKTQYF

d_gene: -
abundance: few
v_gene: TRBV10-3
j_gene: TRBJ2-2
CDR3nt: TGTGCCATCAGTAACCCTAGTGGCGCTGTCGGGGAGCTGTTTTTT
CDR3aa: CAISNPSGAVGELFF

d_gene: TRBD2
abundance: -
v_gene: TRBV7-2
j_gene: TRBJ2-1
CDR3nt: TGTGCCAGCAGGCCAGGACTAGACGAGCAGTTCTTC
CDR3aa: CASRPGLDEQFF

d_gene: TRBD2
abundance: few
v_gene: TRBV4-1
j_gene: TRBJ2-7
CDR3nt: TGCGCCAGCAGCCAGGGTCCCCTTATTAGCGGGAGGACCTACGAGCAGTACTTC
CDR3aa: CASSQGPLISGRTYEQYF

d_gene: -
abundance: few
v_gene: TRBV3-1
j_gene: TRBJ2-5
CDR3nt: TGTGCCAGCAGCCAAGAGGGGGCCCCCTGGGGGGAGACCCAGTACTTC
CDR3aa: CASSQEGAPWGETQYF

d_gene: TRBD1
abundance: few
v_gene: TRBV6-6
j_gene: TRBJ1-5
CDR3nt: TGTGCCAGCAGCCACCGCGACAGGGGCAATCAGCCCCAGCATTTT
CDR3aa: CASSHRDRGNQPQHF

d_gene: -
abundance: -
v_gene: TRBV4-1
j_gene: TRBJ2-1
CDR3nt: TGCGCCAGCAGCCCCCTAAGAGGGGTAACAGAGCAGTTCTTC
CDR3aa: CASSPLRGVTEQFF

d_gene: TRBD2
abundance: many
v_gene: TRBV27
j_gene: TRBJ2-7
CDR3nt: TGTGCCAGCAGTCCCGGGGGGGCCCCCTACGAGCAGTACTTC
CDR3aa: CASSPGGAPYEQYF

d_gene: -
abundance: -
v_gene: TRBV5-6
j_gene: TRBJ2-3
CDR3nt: TGTGCCAGCAGCTTCGATCGGGCCACAGATACGCAGTATTTT
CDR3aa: CASSFDRATDTQYF

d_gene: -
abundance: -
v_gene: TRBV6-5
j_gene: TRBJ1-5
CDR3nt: TGTGCCAGCCGCATTGGGAGGAATCAGCCCCAGCATTTT
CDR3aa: CASRIGRNQPQHF